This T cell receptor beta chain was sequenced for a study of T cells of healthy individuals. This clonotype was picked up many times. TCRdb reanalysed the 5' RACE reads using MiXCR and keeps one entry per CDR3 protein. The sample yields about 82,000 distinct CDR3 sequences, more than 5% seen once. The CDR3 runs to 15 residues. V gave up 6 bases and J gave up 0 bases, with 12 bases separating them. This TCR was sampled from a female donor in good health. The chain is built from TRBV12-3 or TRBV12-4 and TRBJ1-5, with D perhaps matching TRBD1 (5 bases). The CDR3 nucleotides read TGTGCCAGCAGGGGGGGGAAACTTAGCAATCAGCCCCAGCATTTT. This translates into CASRGGKLSNQPQHF.